Listed here are 27 T cell receptor beta chains from one sample, sequenced in a study of cytomegalovirus exposure and HLA in healthy donors. PCR used 60 Vbeta primers and 13 Jbeta primers. The protocol was immunoSEQ multiplex PCR, while the TCRdb copy is restricted to in-frame clones and leaves out a portion. The sample holds around 140,000 clones, 80% seen once. Sequenced input: PBMCs. Receptors originate from a man in his forties in good health and CMV-seronegative.

This rearrangement joins TRBV6-1 to TRBJ2-6; 8 positions match TRBD1. This CDR3 has 17 amino acids. V was clipped by 4 bases and J by 4 bases; unmatched bases: 9. Germline-derived CDR1 and CDR2 are MNHNS and SASEGT. The CDR3 bases are TGTGCCAGCAGTGCGGGACAGGAGATCTCGGGGGCCAACGTCCTGACTTTC. The encoded protein is CASSAGQEISGANVLTF.

This rearrangement joins TRBV5-6 to TRBJ2-3, with D perhaps TRBD2 (6 bases). Trimming cost V 4 bases and J 2 bases, with 14 bases left between them. This CDR3 spans 15 amino acids. CDR1 and CDR2 from the germline V gene are SGHDT and YYEEEE. CDR3 loop: CASSGRDFFTDTQYF. CDR3 DNA sequence: TGTGCCAGCAGCGGCAGGGACTTTTTCACAGATACGCAGTATTTT. The complete variable domain, with remaining parts taken from reference TRBV5-6 and TRBJ2-3, reads DAGVTQSPTHLIKTRGQQVTLRCSPKSGHDTVSWYQQALGQGPQFIFQYYEEEERQRGNFPDRFSGHQFPNYSSELNVNALLLGDSALYLCASSGRDFFTDTQYFGPGTRLTVL.

The chain links TRBV7-2 to TRBJ2-6, with TRBD1 matching 9 bases. The CDR3 consists of 17 residues. Trimming at V came to 5 bases and at J to 0 bases, leaving 5 bases not matched to a gene. In germline, CDR1 is SGHTA, CDR2 FQGNSA. The CDR3 spells CASSARQGDSGANVLTF. CDR3 coding DNA: TGTGCCAGCAGCGCGAGACAGGGGGACTCTGGGGCCAACGTCCTGACTTTC.

The gene calls are TRBV9 and TRBJ2-1; 9 bases line up with TRBD2. Germline V CDR1 and CDR2: SGDLS, YYNGEE. This CDR3 has 16 amino acids. J lost 9 bases, V lost 0 bases, and 10 bases had no gene match. In DNA, the CDR3 is TGTGCCAGCAGCGTAGTAACGTCTAGCGGGGCTAGTGAGCAGTTCTTC. Encoded protein: CASSVVTSSGASEQFF.

The rearrangement uses TRBV7-2 and TRBJ2-1; 15 bases are shared with TRBD2. V gave up 6 bases and J gave up 9 bases; unmatched junction bases: 9. Germline lookup yields CDR1 SGHTA and CDR2 FQGNSA. The CDR3 sequence is 16 residues long. CDR3 DNA: TGTGCCAGCAGGACTGGACTAGCGGGGGGGCAGGGTGAGCAGTTCTTC. The encoded protein is CASRTGLAGGQGEQFF.

The chain employs TRBV28 and TRBJ1-5; 12 bases align to TRBD1. The germline V gene has CDR1 MDHEN and CDR2 SYDVKM. The CDR3 extends over 17 amino acids. V lost 4 bases, J lost 7 bases, and 11 bases stayed unmatched. The DNA for the CDR3 is TGTGCCAGCAGTTCCAGGGACAGGGGGCGCAAAGGCCAGCCCCAGCATTTT. Translating gives CASSSRDRGRKGQPQHF.

The chain combines TRBV7-9 with TRBJ2-1; TRBD1 aligns across 7 bases. The J segment lost 4 bases and the V segment lost 3 bases, leaving 9 bases of the junction unmatched. The CDR3 covers 16 residues. The germline V gene has CDR1 SEHNR and CDR2 FQNEAQ (reference sequence). The DNA for the CDR3 is TGTGCCAGCAGCTTGGTCGGGACAGACTATTACAATGAGCAGTTCTTC. This codes for CASSLVGTDYYNEQFF.

This sequence joins TRBV28 and TRBJ1-4; 7 bases fit TRBD1. With 11 bases clipped from V and 8 bases from J, the junction kept 11 bases outside the gene matches. The length of the CDR3 is 13 residues. The germline V gene encodes CDR1 MDHEN and CDR2 SYDVKM. The CDR3: CAVLQGSREKLFF. The CDR3 DNA is TGTGCCGTATTACAGGGGTCGAGGGAAAAACTGTTTTTT. Full variable domain (missing parts from reference TRBV28 and TRBJ1-4): DVKVTQSSRYLVKRTGEKVFLECVQDMDHENMFWYRQDPGLGLRLIYFSYDVKMKEKGDIPEGYSVSREKKERFSLILESASTNQTSMYLCAVLQGSREKLFFGSGTQLSVL.

The J gene is TRBJ2-1, the V gene TRBV5-4; TRBD2 agrees at 11 bases. CDR3 size: 14 residues. V shed 5 bases and J 8 bases; nucleotides not matched to a gene: 6. Germline CDR1 is SGHNT and CDR2 is YYREEE (reference sequence). For the CDR3, the DNA is TGTGCCAGCAGTCTAGCGGGGGGTTGGCATGAGCAGTTCTTC. It encodes CASSLAGGWHEQFF. Filled out from reference TRBV5-4 and TRBJ2-1, the complete variable domain reads ETGVTQSPTHLIKTRGQQVTLRCSSQSGHNTVSWYQQALGQGPQFIFQYYREEENGRGNFPPRFSGLQFPNYSSELNVNALELDDSALYLCASSLAGGWHEQFFGPGTRLTVL.

This chain uses TRBV5-5 with TRBJ2-3; 9 bases align to TRBD1. The CDR3 is made up of 15 amino acids. Germline trimming cut 4 bases from V and 5 bases from J; bases unmatched to any gene: 8. Germline V gene sequence: CDR1 SGHKS, CDR2 YYEKEE (reference sequence). The CDR3 is CASSRLQGAGDTQYF. CDR3 DNA: TGTGCCAGCAGCCGGTTACAGGGGGCCGGAGATACGCAGTATTTT.

V usage is TRBV5-1 and J usage is TRBJ2-7, with 9 bases matching TRBD2. In germline, CDR1 is SGHRS, CDR2 YFSETQ. V lost 7 bases, J lost 3 bases, and 8 bases stayed unmatched. The CDR3 has 14 amino acids. CDR3 protein: CASRSGLANYEQYF. The CDR3 DNA is TGCGCCAGCCGATCGGGACTAGCAAACTACGAGCAGTACTTC.

This clone came up once. This chain joins TRBV28 and TRBJ1-1; TRBD1 is a possible D gene (6 bases). Trimming stripped 3 bases from V and 1 base from J, with 12 bases between. Germline values: CDR1 MDHEN, CDR2 SYDVKM. The CDR3 runs 15 residues. In DNA form, the CDR3 reads TGTGCCAGCAGTTTCAGAGGGGGAAGGAACACTGAAGCTTTCTTT. This translates into CASSFRGGRNTEAFF.

The rearrangement joins TRBV28 to TRBJ1-3; D is uncertain. Germline CDR1 is MDHEN and CDR2 is SYDVKM. V gave up 6 bases and J gave up 4 bases, with 10 bases separating them. This CDR3 contains 13 residues. The CDR3 spells CASSPGGGNTIYF. Written as DNA, the CDR3 is TGTGCCAGCAGCCCGGGTGGGGGAAACACCATATATTTT. Combining the CDR3 with reference TRBV28 and TRBJ1-3 gives the whole variable domain DVKVTQSSRYLVKRTGEKVFLECVQDMDHENMFWYRQDPGLGLRLIYFSYDVKMKEKGDIPEGYSVSREKKERFSLILESASTNQTSMYLCASSPGGGNTIYFGEGSWLTVV.

This rearrangement joins TRBV7-6 to TRBJ2-7; 9 nucleotides align to TRBD1. V shed 6 bases, J shed 0 bases, and the junction held 9 bases outside the gene matches. CDR3 length equals 16 residues. The V gene's germline CDR1 is SGHVS and CDR2 FNYEAQ. The CDR3 reads CASSPGTGLSSYEQYF. CDR3 bases: TGTGCCAGCAGTCCAGGGACAGGGCTCTCCTCCTACGAGCAGTACTTC.

The chain combines TRBV2 with TRBJ1-6; the D gene is possibly TRBD1 (5 bases). Germline V gene lookup returns CDR1 SNHLY and CDR2 FYNNEI. The CDR3 length is 14 residues. V was clipped by 8 bases and J by 3 bases, with 11 bases between them. The CDR3: CASHDRGYNSPLHF. DNA of the CDR3: TGTGCCAGCCATGACAGAGGCTATAATTCACCCCTCCACTTT.

The chain combines TRBV21-1 with TRBJ2-7; TRBD1, the D gene given by the table, was not confirmed from the DNA. TRBV21-1 is labeled a pseudogene. CDR3 size: 14 residues. The CDR3 spells CASSRTGMGYEQYF. DNA for the CDR3: TGTGCCAGCAGCCGGACAGGGATGGGCTACGAGCAGTACTTC.

V gene TRBV20-1 combines with J gene TRBJ2-7; a weak D match, TRBD2 (5 bases). V dropped 5 bases and J dropped 6 bases, with 8 bases sitting between them. This CDR3 contains 10 residues. CDR1 DFQATT and CDR2 SNEGSKA come from the germline V gene (reference sequence). CDR3 region: CSAGSGEQYF. Here the CDR3 DNA reads TGCAGTGCTGGGAGCGGCGAGCAGTACTTC.

This chain links TRBV5-5 with TRBJ2-7, with a weak D call TRBD2 (5 bases). V was cut by 1 base and J by 2 bases, with 10 bases left in between. This CDR3 region has 14 residues. Germline V gene sequence: CDR1 SGHKS, CDR2 YYEKEE (reference sequence). CDR3 DNA: TGTGCCAGCAGCTTGATAGCGACCCCCTACGAGCAGTACTTC. This translates into CASSLIATPYEQYF.

This clone was counted once. V and J are TRBV7-9 and TRBJ1-1, with D hard to call. In germline, CDR1 is SEHNR, CDR2 FQNEAQ (reference sequence). With 0 bases removed from V and 2 bases from J, the gap between germline ends came to 16 bases. This CDR3 spans 17 amino acids. The CDR3 sequence: CASSLAGELGANTEAFF. In DNA, the CDR3 is TGTGCCAGCAGCTTAGCTGGAGAACTCGGCGCCAACACTGAAGCTTTCTTT.

The chain is built from TRBV19 and TRBJ1-5; 7 bases fit TRBD1. Looked up from germline, CDR1 is LNHDA and CDR2 is SQIVND (reference sequence). The CDR3 contains 12 residues. The junction had 2 bases not matched to a gene; V was cut back by 3 bases and J by 9 bases. CDR3 sequence: CASSIHRGPQHF. CDR3 DNA sequence: TGTGCCAGTAGTATTCACAGGGGGCCCCAGCATTTT.

The rearrangement joins TRBV7-9 to TRBJ1-3, with 8 nucleotides matching TRBD1. Germline values: CDR1 SEHNR, CDR2 FQNEAQ (reference sequence). The CDR3 runs 14 residues. Trimming took 4 bases from V and 1 from J; bases not matched to a gene: 0. CDR3 sequence (DNA): TGTGCCAGCAGCTGGGACAGGTCTGGAAACACCATATATTTT. Its translation is CASSWDRSGNTIYF.

This rearrangement joins TRBV7-9 to TRBJ1-6, with D uncertain. Per germline, CDR1 SEHNR and CDR2 FQNEAQ (reference sequence). Trimming removed 4 bases at V and 5 bases at J, with 9 bases between. The CDR3 is 14 amino acids. CDR3 protein: CASSSGQDNSPLHF. The CDR3 DNA follows: TGTGCCAGCAGCTCCGGCCAGGATAATTCACCCCTCCACTTT.

The chain couples TRBV5-1 to TRBJ2-5; 10 bases fit TRBD2. This CDR3 contains 15 residues. V lost 4 bases to trimming and J lost 1 base; unmatched junction nucleotides: 4. The germline V gene has CDR1 SGHRS and CDR2 YFSETQ. CDR3 in amino acids: CASSPRLAGQETQYF. The DNA of the CDR3 is TGCGCCAGCAGCCCCCGACTAGCGGGCCAAGAGACCCAGTACTTC.

CDR3 loop: CASSQDPRTGKGEKLFF. Written as DNA, the CDR3 is TGCGCCAGCAGTCAAGACCCCCGGACAGGTAAAGGGGAAAAACTGTTTTTT. The genes are TRBV23-1 and TRBJ1-4, with 7 nucleotides matching TRBD1. TRBV23-1 is an open reading frame, and its role is uncertain. The CDR3 has 17 amino acids. V lost 2 bases and J lost 8; bases outside the gene matches: 14.

This clone has a single count. One junction end disagrees with the germline gene, perhaps due to a read error. The chain joins TRBV7-2 to TRBJ2-5; 11 bases are a match to TRBD2. The length of the CDR3 is 14 residues. CDR1 is SGHTA and CDR2 is FQGNSA in the germline V gene. The CDR3 sequence: CVSSIAGGGETQYF. The CDR3 nucleotides are TGTGTCAGCAGCATAGCGGGGGGGGGAGAGACCCAGTACTTC.

The V and J genes are TRBV28 and TRBJ1-2; TRBD1 agrees at 9 bases. Looked up from germline, CDR1 is MDHEN and CDR2 is SYDVKM. This CDR3 contains 13 residues. Unmatched junction bases numbered 0, after V lost 5 bases and J lost 2 bases. The CDR3 nucleotides read TGTGCCAGCAGTGGACAGGGGAACTATGGCTACACCTTC. This translates into CASSGQGNYGYTF.

This chain links TRBV5-4 with TRBJ2-3; 9 bases are a match to TRBD1. V dropped 4 bases and J dropped 1; count of bases not matched to a gene: 4. CDR3 size: 15 residues. CDR1 SGHNT and CDR2 YYREEE come from the germline V gene (reference sequence). Here the CDR3 reads CASSPRTGGTDTQYF. The CDR3 DNA reads TGTGCCAGCAGCCCCCGGACAGGGGGCACAGATACGCAGTATTTT.